Listed here are 21 T cell receptor beta chains from one sample, sequenced in a study of T cell responses to AZD1222 COVID-19 vaccine. Method: immunoSEQ multiplex PCR; TCRdb's copy keeps in-frame clones and lacks some. The sample consists of 120,000 or so clones, about 89% of them appearing once. Sequencing used peripheral blood, obtained on day 0 of AZD1222 vaccination. These receptors all stem from an adult in good health.

The gene calls are TRBV7-3 and TRBJ1-6; tentatively, D is TRBD1 (5 bases). The germline V and J ends were trimmed by 0 bases and 7 bases, with 10 bases remaining between them. Germline V lookup: CDR1 SGHTA, CDR2 FQGTGA. The CDR3 consists of 15 residues. CDR3 sequence: CASSLTQGGNSPLHF. CDR3 bases: TGTGCCAGCAGCTTAACGCAGGGTGGCAATTCACCCCTCCACTTT.

The chain employs TRBV5-5 and TRBJ2-1, with D perhaps TRBD2 (5 bases). Germline assignment: CDR1 SGHKS and CDR2 YYEKEE (reference sequence). The V end lost 0 bases, the J end lost 3 bases, and 16 bases lay between the germline ends. The CDR3 consists of 17 residues. CDR3 sequence reads: CASSLGVSGLYYNEQFF. Written as DNA, the CDR3 is TGTGCCAGCAGCTTGGGGGTCAGCGGTCTTTACTACAATGAGCAGTTCTTC.

The chain carries TRBV5-1 and TRBJ1-5, with D maybe TRBD1 (5 bases). There are 16 residues in the CDR3. The germline V gene has CDR1 SGHRS and CDR2 YFSETQ. V was trimmed by 1 base and J by 6 bases, leaving 17 bases between them. Written as DNA, the CDR3 is TGCGCCAGCAGCTTGACCCCCCGGGGGACGGGTCAGCCCCAGCATTTT. Translating gives CASSLTPRGTGQPQHF.

V and J are TRBV6-5 and TRBJ2-5; D unclear. Germline CDR1 and CDR2: MNHEY and SVGAGI. This CDR3 is 12 amino acids long. Trimming removed 4 bases at V and 3 bases at J, with 6 bases between. In DNA form, the CDR3 reads TGTGCCAGCAGTTCGGTAGAAGAGACCCAGTACTTC. It specifies CASSSVEETQYF.

This clone was detected only once. This chain links TRBV9 with TRBJ2-2; tentatively, D is TRBD2 (6 bases). There are 17 residues in the CDR3. Germline CDR1 reads SGDLS; CDR2 reads YYNGEE. V lost 3 bases and J 0 bases, leaving 15 bases between the germline ends. The CDR3 region is CASSGLPSAANTGELFF. DNA for the CDR3: TGTGCCAGCAGCGGACTGCCTAGCGCCGCGAACACCGGGGAGCTGTTTTTT.

The chain combines TRBV7-9 with TRBJ1-5; D ambiguous. Germline V lookup: CDR1 SEHNR, CDR2 FQNEAQ (reference sequence). The CDR3 is 14 residues long. The V gene lost 3 bases and the J gene lost 2 bases, with 8 bases spanning the gap. The CDR3 loop reads CASSFRRGNQPQHF. The CDR3 DNA sequence: TGTGCCAGCAGCTTTCGTAGGGGCAATCAGCCCCAGCATTTT.

J is TRBJ1-1 and V is TRBV7-9, with no clear D. Trimming shortened V by 1 base and J by 5 bases, and 5 bases separated the two germline ends. The CDR3 runs 12 residues. Germline V gene lookup returns CDR1 SEHNR and CDR2 FQNEAQ (reference sequence). CDR3 DNA sequence: TGTGCCAGCAGCTTAGGAAGAACTGAAGCTTTCTTT. This translates into CASSLGRTEAFF.

This rearrangement joins TRBV27 to TRBJ2-5, with TRBD1 matching over 7 bases. CDR3 length: 13 residues. Germline assignment: CDR1 MNHEY and CDR2 SMNVEV (reference sequence). V shed 6 bases, J shed 9 bases, and the junction held 10 bases outside the gene matches. This CDR3 reads CASSLRVTGAQYF. CDR3 DNA: TGTGCCAGCAGCCTACGGGTCACAGGGGCCCAGTACTTC.

The chain employs TRBV5-1 and TRBJ1-3, with D hard to call. Looked up from germline, CDR1 is SGHRS and CDR2 is YFSETQ. CDR3 size: 16 residues. Between the trimmed V and J ends, which lost 4 bases and 0 bases, there was a span of 14 bases. The CDR3: CASSPPDAGSGNTIYF. DNA of the CDR3: TGCGCCAGCAGCCCCCCGGACGCCGGCTCTGGAAACACCATATATTTT.

This clone was counted only a few times. This chain joins TRBV18 and TRBJ1-3, with D possibly TRBD1 on 5 matching bases. The V and J ends lost 3 bases and 3 bases respectively, with 12 bases between them. The germline V gene has CDR1 KGHSH and CDR2 LQKENI. The CDR3 runs to 15 residues. The CDR3, as DNA: TGTGCCAGCTCACCTGAGGCCAGGGTTGGAAACACCATATATTTT. Translated, it gives CASSPEARVGNTIYF.

Here the CDR3 reads CASSQDPGSMSAPLHF. CDR3 nucleotide sequence: TGTGCCAGCAGCCAAGACCCAGGGTCTATGTCTGCACCCCTCCACTTT. The rearrangement uses TRBV4-2 and TRBJ1-6, with D possibly being TRBD1 (5 bases). Per the germline V gene, CDR1 is LGHNA and CDR2 is YNFKEQ. V lost 0 bases, J lost 11 bases, and 17 bases lay in between. The CDR3 covers 16 residues.

This clone was counted a single time. This chain links TRBV5-1 with TRBJ1-6, with TRBD1 identical over 9 bases. With 0 bases clipped from V and 9 bases from J, the junction kept 4 bases outside the gene matches. The germline CDR1 and CDR2 sequences are SGHRS and YFSETQ. The CDR3 is 15 amino acids. CDR3 loop: CASSLEDRGFSPLHF. DNA for the CDR3: TGCGCCAGCAGCTTGGAGGACAGGGGCTTTTCACCCCTCCACTTT.

The chain has TRBV13 and TRBJ1-4; 8 bases match TRBD1. Germline-derived CDR1 and CDR2 are PRHDT and FYEKMQ (reference sequence). The J segment lost 6 bases and the V segment lost 4 bases, leaving 10 bases of the junction unmatched. This CDR3 has 16 amino acids. The CDR3 region is CASSSGQDKMDEKLFF. The CDR3 DNA reads as TGTGCCAGCAGCTCGGGACAGGATAAAATGGATGAAAAACTGTTTTTT.

The rearrangement uses TRBV5-5 and TRBJ2-5, with D possibly matching TRBD1 (6 bases). Trimming cost V 4 bases and J 2 bases, with 12 bases left between them. Germline V lookup: CDR1 SGHKS, CDR2 YYEKEE (reference sequence). The CDR3 totals 14 residues. This CDR3 is CASSQGQGQETQYF. CDR3 DNA sequence: TGTGCCAGCAGCCAGGGGCAGGGACAAGAGACCCAGTACTTC.

The gene calls are TRBV6-5 and TRBJ1-2, with D hard to call. Trimming took 4 bases from V and 6 from J, leaving 12 bases between them. CDR3 size: 13 residues. Germline-derived CDR1 and CDR2 are MNHEY and SVGAGI. The CDR3 region is CASSFTRTDGYTF. The CDR3 DNA is TGTGCCAGCAGTTTCACTCGCACGGATGGCTACACCTTC.

The V call is TRBV6-5, the J call TRBJ1-2; tentative D call: TRBD1 (5 bases). The CDR3 is made up of 13 amino acids. Germline CDR1 reads MNHEY; CDR2 reads SVGAGI. Deletions cut 6 bases from V and 7 bases from J, with 15 bases between. CDR3 region: CASSAPGPGGYTF. Here the CDR3 DNA reads TGTGCCAGCAGCGCGCCGGGGCCGGGTGGCTACACCTTC.

V usage is TRBV12-3 or TRBV12-4 and J usage is TRBJ2-7; D is ambiguous. CDR3 length: 13 amino acids. V lost 8 bases and J 0 bases, leaving 11 bases between the germline ends. The CDR3: CASANGGSYEQYF. The CDR3 DNA reads TGTGCCAGCGCCAATGGTGGCTCCTACGAGCAGTACTTC.

The chain combines TRBV12-3 or TRBV12-4 with TRBJ1-2; 7 bases align to TRBD1. The CDR3 runs to 13 residues. V shed 6 bases and J 7 bases; nucleotides not matched to a gene: 8. Here the CDR3 DNA reads TGTGCCAGCAGGGGGGACAGCCACTTTGGCTACACCTTC. Translated: CASRGDSHFGYTF.

This chain connects TRBV6-4 to TRBJ2-1, with TRBD2 matching 9 bases. J was trimmed by 10 bases and V by 6 bases; bases with no gene match: 13. The CDR3 extends over 15 amino acids. The V gene's germline CDR1 is MRHNA and CDR2 SNTAGT. The CDR3 here is CASSRLAARGAEQFF. CDR3 coding DNA: TGTGCCAGCAGCCGACTAGCGGCCCGGGGAGCGGAGCAGTTCTTC.

The V call is TRBV7-7, the J call TRBJ1-6; weak D call: TRBD1 (5 bases). The V gene's germline CDR1 is SSHAT and CDR2 FNYEAQ (reference sequence). The CDR3 covers 16 residues. V gave up 5 bases and J gave up 6 bases, with 17 bases separating them. The CDR3 is CASSPGLPGSNSPLHF. The CDR3 DNA is TGTGCCAGCAGCCCGGGACTGCCCGGCAGTAATTCACCCCTCCACTTT.

This chain uses TRBV9 with TRBJ2-3; 7 nucleotides agree with TRBD2. V was pared by 0 bases and J by 7 bases, with 8 bases of the junction left unmatched. The CDR3 loop spans 15 amino acids. Germline-derived CDR1 and CDR2 are SGDLS and YYNGEE. The CDR3 DNA sequence: TGTGCCAGCAGCGTAGTTTCGAGCGGGATAAATACGCAGTATTTT. Its protein is CASSVVSSGINTQYF.